The 28 T cell receptor beta chains reported below all come from one sample, sequenced in a study of T cells in Graves' hyperthyroidism and ophthalmopathy. The source material, RNA transcripts, was used to amplify TCR beta CDR3 regions. The HTBI primer set served for first-round RT-PCR of the TCR CDR3. One entry per CDR3 protein, called by TCRdb with MiXCR from the multiplex PCR reads. The sample consists of around 360,000 distinct CDR3 sequences, roughly 15% of them appearing once. Material: blood. These TCRs come from a woman in her fifties or sixties with Graves' ophthalmopathy.

This clonotype appeared once. The chain combines TRBV20-1 with TRBJ1-1; D gene unclear. V was trimmed by 6 bases and J by 4 bases, leaving 15 bases between them. Per germline, CDR1 DFQATT and CDR2 SNEGSKA (reference sequence). This CDR3 has 13 residues. Here the CDR3 DNA reads TGCAGTGCGGTTTCGGGAGCCCGCACTGAAGCTTTCTTT. This translates into CSAVSGARTEAFF.

This clonotype appeared many times. The genes are TRBV28 and TRBJ1-5; no clear D. The CDR3 has 15 amino acids. The V gene's germline CDR1 is MDHEN and CDR2 SYDVKM. V was cut by 4 bases and J by 4 bases, with 14 bases left in between. The CDR3 is CASSSPTGKNQPQHF. The CDR3 coding sequence is TGTGCCAGCAGTTCCCCGACCGGGAAGAATCAGCCCCAGCATTTT.

This clonotype has at least ten counts. This sequence joins TRBV20-1 and TRBJ1-1; possible D gene TRBD1, 5 bases. Looked up from germline, CDR1 is DFQATT and CDR2 is SNEGSKA (reference sequence). CDR3 size: 14 residues. V gave up 1 base and J gave up 8 bases, with 17 bases separating them. The CDR3 sequence is CSARGRTNNEEAFF. The CDR3 DNA is TGCAGTGCTAGAGGTAGGACAAATAACGAGGAAGCTTTCTTT.

This clonotype has ten or more counts. The V call is TRBV6-2 or TRBV6-3, the J call TRBJ2-5; TRBD1 aligns across 12 bases. This CDR3 is 15 amino acids long. V dropped 6 bases and J dropped 5; count of bases not matched to a gene: 7. Germline assignment: CDR1 MNHEY and CDR2 SVGEGT. The CDR3 bases are TGTGCCAGCAGCCCGACGGGACAGGGGGCTGAGACCCAGTACTTC. Translated: CASSPTGQGAETQYF.

This clonotype has a count of ten or more. The gene calls are TRBV28 and TRBJ2-3; 9 bases agree with TRBD1. Germline values: CDR1 MDHEN, CDR2 SYDVKM. CDR3 length: 17 amino acids. The junction had 13 bases not matched to a gene; V was cut back by 4 bases and J by 5 bases. The CDR3 DNA reads as TGTGCCAGCAGTTCCAACAGGGGGCGGGGGCATTTAGATACGCAGTATTTT. Protein product: CASSSNRGRGHLDTQYF. Full variable domain (missing parts from reference TRBV28 and TRBJ2-3): DVKVTQSSRYLVKRTGEKVFLECVQDMDHENMFWYRQDPGLGLRLIYFSYDVKMKEKGDIPEGYSVSREKKERFSLILESASTNQTSMYLCASSSNRGRGHLDTQYFGPGTRLTVL.

This clonotype was recorded many times. V gene TRBV11-2 combines with J gene TRBJ2-3; D is undetermined. Germline CDR1 is SGHAT and CDR2 is FQNNGV. The CDR3 covers 17 residues. Trimming removed 4 bases from V and 1 base from J, with 18 bases in between. Here the CDR3 reads CASSSSGFPVGTDTQYF. In DNA, the CDR3 is TGTGCCAGCAGCTCCTCCGGGTTCCCAGTGGGCACAGATACGCAGTATTTT.

This clonotype has ten or more counts. The gene calls are TRBV28 and TRBJ2-7; D gene ambiguous. Germline CDR1 reads MDHEN; CDR2 reads SYDVKM. V lost 4 bases and J lost 0, with 10 bases in between. This CDR3 is built from 14 residues. The CDR3 spells CASSSPLSSYEQYF. Written as DNA, the CDR3 is TGTGCCAGCAGTTCGCCCCTAAGCTCCTACGAGCAGTACTTC.

At least ten counts were recorded for this clonotype. The rearrangement uses TRBV6-1 and TRBJ1-1; D ambiguous. The germline gives CDR1 MNHNS, CDR2 SASEGT. The CDR3 sequence is 11 residues long. With 6 bases removed from V and 11 bases from J, the gap between germline ends came to 13 bases. In DNA, the CDR3 is TGTGCCAGCAGAAAAGGTGTCGGGGCTTTCTTT. It translates to CASRKGVGAFF.

The V call is TRBV7-2, the J call TRBJ2-7; 13 bases line up with TRBD2. Germline V gives CDR1 SGHTA, CDR2 FQGNSA. Trimming took 6 bases from V and 5 from J; bases not matched to a gene: 10. This CDR3 region has 16 residues. The DNA of the CDR3 is TGTGCCAGCAGTTCAACCGGACTAGCGGGAGCCCACGAGCAGTACTTC. It is translated as CASSSTGLAGAHEQYF.

This clonotype came up a few times. The CDR3 carries no conserved terminal phenylalanine or tryptophan, so it likely arises from a read error. This chain joins TRBV29-1 and TRBJ1-1; D is unresolved. V shed 7 bases and J shed 0 bases, with 12 bases lying between them. CDR3 size: 13 residues. Germline V gene lookup returns CDR1 SQVTM and CDR2 ANQGSEA. CDR3 nucleotide sequence: TGCAGCGCCTACCGGGAATTGAACACTGAAGCTTTCTCT. Its protein product is CSAYRELNTEAFS.

This sequence joins TRBV5-1 and TRBJ2-5, with 8 bases identical to TRBD1. This CDR3 has 16 residues. V dropped 2 bases and J dropped 5; count of bases not matched to a gene: 11. Per the germline V gene, CDR1 is SGHRS and CDR2 is YFSETQ. CDR3 in DNA: TGCGCCAGCAGCTTCCAGGGGGCTACGGAATTGGAGACCCAGTACTTC. This codes for CASSFQGATELETQYF.

This clonotype was detected a few times. The CDR3 sequence: CAWNRDSYEQYF. The CDR3 DNA sequence: TGTGCCTGGAACAGGGACTCCTACGAGCAGTACTTC. The genes are TRBV30 and TRBJ2-7; D is possibly TRBD1 (6 bases). The ends were cut back, 4 bases at V and 0 bases at J, with 7 bases in the middle. CDR1 GTSNPN and CDR2 SVGIG come from the germline V gene (reference sequence). CDR3 length equals 12 residues.

Ten or more counts support this clonotype. V is TRBV30 and J is TRBJ1-1; 9 bases agree with TRBD1. V shed 0 bases and J 7 bases; nucleotides not matched to a gene: 6. This CDR3 spans 14 amino acids. Germline CDR1 and CDR2: GTSNPN and SVGIG (reference sequence). The DNA for the CDR3 is TGTGCCTGGAGTGTAGGGACAGGGTTCGGTGAAGCTTTCTTT. It translates to CAWSVGTGFGEAFF. Variable domain in full (rest from reference TRBV30 and TRBJ1-1): SQTIHQWPATLVQPVGSPLSLECTVEGTSNPNLYWYRQAAGRGLQLLFYSVGIGQISSEVPQNLSASRPQDRQFILSSKKLLLSDSGFYLCAWSVGTGFGEAFFGQGTRLTVV.

There are many counts of this clonotype. V usage is TRBV30 and J usage is TRBJ1-4, with a possible D match to TRBD1 (5 bases). The V gene's germline CDR1 is GTSNPN and CDR2 SVGIG (reference sequence). The V and J ends lost 2 bases and 5 bases respectively, with 9 bases between them. The CDR3 sequence is 13 residues long. CDR3 nucleotides: TGTGCCTGGAGTAGGGGCCCGAATGAAAAACTGTTTTTT. Its translation is CAWSRGPNEKLFF.

This clonotype was observed at least ten times. The rearrangement uses TRBV12-3 or TRBV12-4 and TRBJ2-7, with 7 bases aligning to TRBD1. This CDR3 is built from 13 residues. J lost 5 bases, V lost 7 bases, and 8 bases had no gene match. CDR3 sequence: CASTPTGSHEQYF. The DNA of the CDR3 is TGTGCCAGCACCCCGACAGGGTCTCACGAGCAGTACTTC.

This clonotype has just one count. The chain couples TRBV3-1 to TRBJ1-5; no firm D call. Germline-derived CDR1 and CDR2 are LGHDT and YNNKEL (reference sequence). The CDR3 length is 17 residues. V was trimmed by 1 base and J by 0 bases, leaving 13 bases between them. This CDR3 reads CASSQGPWRYSNQPQHF. CDR3 coding DNA: TGTGCCAGCAGCCAAGGCCCGTGGAGATATAGCAATCAGCCCCAGCATTTT.

The rearrangement links TRBV27 to TRBJ2-1; D gene ambiguous. Trimming took 5 bases from V and 8 from J, leaving 10 bases between them. The germline gives CDR1 MNHEY, CDR2 SMNVEV (reference sequence). CDR3 length: 12 residues. CDR3 sequence: CASSDNRHEQFF. CDR3 bases: TGTGCCAGCAGTGACAACCGACATGAGCAGTTCTTC.

This clonotype was seen a few times. This rearrangement joins TRBV4-1 to TRBJ1-4; the D gene is possibly TRBD1 (5 bases). Trimming removed 0 bases from V and 10 bases from J, with 18 bases in between. The CDR3 runs to 16 residues. From germline, CDR1 is MGHRA and CDR2 YSYEKL. In DNA, the CDR3 is TGCGCCAGCAGCCAAGATCGGAGTGGAGGGGTCGTAAAACTGTTTTTT. Encoded protein: CASSQDRSGGVVKLFF.

V and J are TRBV11-2 and TRBJ2-7, with TRBD1 matching over 7 bases. CDR1 and CDR2 (germline): SGHAT, FQNNGV. V was clipped by 5 bases and J by 6 bases; unmatched bases: 7. This CDR3 spans 13 amino acids. For the CDR3, the DNA is TGTGCCAGCAGCCCAGACAGGGTGGGCGAGCAGTACTTC. This gives the protein CASSPDRVGEQYF.

This clonotype occurred a few times. The V gene is TRBV7-6, the J gene TRBJ2-7; a weak D match, TRBD1 (6 bases). Trimming removed 5 bases from V and 4 bases from J, with 15 bases in between. Germline lookup yields CDR1 SGHVS and CDR2 FNYEAQ. The CDR3 sequence is 14 residues long. CDR3 residues: CASSLNQGPYEQYF. In nucleotides, the CDR3 is TGTGCCAGCAGCCTTAATCAGGGGCCGTACGAGCAGTACTTC.

This clonotype was found many times. CDR3 region: CASSYTGTSGIYEQYF. The CDR3 region has the DNA TGTGCCAGCAGTTACACCGGGACTAGCGGGATCTACGAGCAGTACTTC. The genes are TRBV6-5 and TRBJ2-7; TRBD2 matches 13 bases. V gave up 2 bases and J gave up 3 bases; unmatched junction bases: 4. CDR1 and CDR2 from the germline V gene are MNHEY and SVGAGI. CDR3 length: 16 amino acids.

This clonotype was detected ten times or more. The chain has TRBV12-3 or TRBV12-4 and TRBJ2-2, with a tentative D call TRBD2 (6 bases). The CDR3 loop spans 15 amino acids. V was pared by 6 bases and J by 3 bases, with 14 bases between. CDR3 loop: CASSRLVLDTGELFF. DNA of the CDR3: TGTGCCAGCAGCCGACTAGTTCTGGACACCGGGGAGCTGTTTTTT.

This clonotype has ten or more counts. The V gene is TRBV28, the J gene TRBJ2-2, with TRBD1 as a possible D gene (5 bases). This CDR3 region has 12 residues. CDR1 and CDR2 from the germline V gene are MDHEN and SYDVKM. The CDR3, as DNA: TGTTTAGTGGGGCGCGATACCGGGGAGCTGTTTTTT. Translated, it gives CLVGRDTGELFF. Variable domain in full (rest from reference TRBV28 and TRBJ2-2): DVKVTQSSRYLVKRTGEKVFLECVQDMDHENMFWYRQDPGLGLRLIYFSYDVKMKEKGDIPEGYSVSREKKERFSLILESASTNQTSMYLCLVGRDTGELFFGEGSRLTVL.

This clonotype occurred many times. The chain has TRBV28 and TRBJ1-5; the D is unclear. Looked up from germline, CDR1 is MDHEN and CDR2 is SYDVKM. The CDR3 runs to 14 residues. The V end lost 5 bases, the J end lost 3 bases, and 11 bases lay between the germline ends. Written as DNA, the CDR3 is TGTGCCAGCAGTCCCCACCGGATCAATCAGCCCCAGCATTTT. The encoded protein is CASSPHRINQPQHF.

This clonotype was counted at least ten times. The chain links TRBV5-1 to TRBJ2-3, with D possibly matching TRBD1 (6 bases). The ends were cut back, 5 bases at V and 3 bases at J, with 16 bases in the middle. Germline CDR1 reads SGHRS; CDR2 reads YFSETQ. The CDR3 covers 15 residues. The CDR3 region has the DNA TGCGCCAGCAGATCGCAGGGGATAGTGACAGATACGCAGTATTTT. It codes for CASRSQGIVTDTQYF.

This clonotype was seen many times. The chain uses TRBV30 and TRBJ2-7; D is unresolved. Per germline, CDR1 GTSNPN and CDR2 SVGIG (reference sequence). The CDR3 extends over 12 amino acids. Trimming took off 0 bases at V and 1 base at J, with 4 bases between the two ends. CDR3 in amino acids: CAWSVGSYEQYF. The CDR3 nucleotides read TGTGCCTGGAGTGTTGGATCCTACGAGCAGTACTTC.

This clonotype was counted ten times or more. This chain connects TRBV12-3 or TRBV12-4 to TRBJ2-7, with a tentative D call TRBD2 (5 bases). This CDR3 is built from 13 residues. Trimming stripped 3 bases from V and 1 base from J, with 7 bases between. CDR3 sequence reads: CASSFGISYEQYF. The CDR3 DNA is TGTGCCAGCAGTTTCGGGATTTCCTACGAGCAGTACTTC.

This clonotype was picked up many times. J is TRBJ2-4 and V is TRBV28; tentatively, D is TRBD1 (6 bases). Germline CDR1 reads MDHEN; CDR2 reads SYDVKM. V dropped 3 bases and J dropped 3 bases, with 6 bases sitting between them. The CDR3 runs to 13 residues. CDR3 residues: CASSFRGKNIQYF. The CDR3, as DNA: TGTGCCAGCAGTTTCAGGGGCAAAAACATTCAGTACTTC.